This T cell receptor (beta chain) was obtained from a study of CD8+ T cells in alopecia areata. About the research overall: People stayed on tofacitinib for 6 to 18 months, then stopped the drug for 6 months. Regarding the study as a whole: Expanded CD8+ clones among the top 100, and scalp clonality, were significantly decreased by tofacitinib. Alphabeta T cells residing in normal skin are also sequenced in scalp samples.

The treatment: oral pan-JAK inhibitor, 5-10 mg twice daily. Punch biopsies of lesional scalp, plus peripheral blood, were taken from alopecia areata patients. Once RNA had been extracted, it was reverse transcribed into cDNA to act as the sequencing template. Profiling relied on immunoSEQ multiplex PCR, and the TCRdb table lists in-frame clones only, not all of them. The sample consists of several thousand clones, under 85% of them appearing once. Of note for this clone: Its target is not known.

The CDR3 runs 13 residues. V was pared by 3 bases and J by 2 bases, with 7 bases between. The germline CDR1 and CDR2 sequences are MDHEN and SYDVKM. This TCR was recovered from a human donor with alopecia areata. This specimen was skin, taken at week 24, from a patient treated with tofacitinib. The gene calls are TRBV28 and TRBJ1-2, with unresolved D. CDR3 in DNA: TGTGCCAGCAGTTTGGGCATCAACTATGGCTACACCTTC. It encodes CASSLGINYGYTF.